This T cell receptor beta chain was captured by sequencing in a study of blood T cell repertoires in COVID-19. Looking at the study overall: Acute and convalescent COVID-19 samples came from the United States, Italy and Spain. Nucleic acid was either cDNA or gDNA, and it came from T cells, B-cell-depleted T cells, or PBMCs.

Authors' data handling: Estimation of nucleated cell counts was performed using reference gene primer amplification. The repertoire was sequenced with immunoSEQ multiplex PCR; TCRdb's copy has only in-frame clones and lacks some. The V and J calls and clone size were taken over from that table, and D and trimming were inferred from the DNA. The table records 80,000 or so clones, approximately 80% of them present only once. The sample consisted of peripheral blood. The TCR was taken from an older woman with acute or convalescent COVID-19.

In DNA, the CDR3 is TGTGCCACCACGTCGGGTATTAGGACTGAAGCTTTCTTT. Amino acid sequence: CATTSGIRTEAFF. V usage is TRBV24-1 and J usage is TRBJ1-1; D not resolved. The CDR3 contains 13 residues. Germline V CDR1 and CDR2: KGHDR, SFDVKD. The germline V and J ends were trimmed by 8 bases and 5 bases, with 14 bases remaining between them.